This T cell receptor beta chain was found in a study of shared clonotypes between healthy human individuals. Background on the study: The study enrolled a couple of women and three men aged 18 to 49. Three plates were used per donor for CD4 naive, three for CD4 memory, two for CD8 naive and one for CD8 memory.

As to this clone: No antigen is known for it.

From germline, CDR1 is SEHNR and CDR2 FQNEAQ (reference sequence). CDR3 length equals 15 residues. V was shortened by 5 bases and J by 3 bases, with 17 bases between the two germline ends. The study's findings and limits: Non-shared clonotypes had lower generation probabilities than those shared by all four donors.

Naive CD8 populations comprised CD45RO-negative cells positively selected for CCR7, excluding terminally differentiated effector memory CD45RA+ cells. Investigators spread the genomic DNA of each subset evenly over several immunoSEQ plates. The table came from immunoSEQ multiplex PCR; TCRdb's copy has only in-frame clones and leaves some out. This sample has roughly 2,000,000 clones, with about 93% found just once. The chain joins TRBV7-9 to TRBJ2-7; possible D gene TRBD1, 5 bases. The source is a man younger than 35 in good health. Some clones in this sample may be carry-over from other donors' samples. Sequencing was performed on naive CD8+ T cells from PBMCs. CDR3 sequence reads: CASSSRAGQFYEQYF. The CDR3 DNA follows: TGTGCCAGCAGCAGTCGAGCCGGACAATTCTACGAGCAGTACTTC.